The text below deals with one T cell receptor (beta chain). CDR1 is MDHEN and CDR2 is SYDVKM in the germline V gene. The V gene lost 2 bases and the J gene lost 8 bases, with 13 bases spanning the gap. This CDR3 is 14 amino acids long. Unique molecular identifiers were used to barcode this TCRbeta library. TCRdb itself ran the PCR reads through MiXCR, one entry per CDR3 protein. Among 500,000 to 600,000 distinct CDR3 sequences listed, around a third were seen once. This sample was included in a study of T-cell reconstitution after alpha-beta-depleted transplantation in children. The starting material was PBMCs from the stem cell graft donor, obtained from the stem cell graft. V is TRBV28 and J is TRBJ2-1; weak D call: TRBD2 (5 bases). This clonotype originated in a human donor who donated a stem cell graft to a child with aplastic anemia. For the CDR3, the DNA is TGTGCCAGCAGTTTAAAGGGTTGGGGAGATGAGCAGTTCTTC. Encoded protein: CASSLKGWGDEQFF.